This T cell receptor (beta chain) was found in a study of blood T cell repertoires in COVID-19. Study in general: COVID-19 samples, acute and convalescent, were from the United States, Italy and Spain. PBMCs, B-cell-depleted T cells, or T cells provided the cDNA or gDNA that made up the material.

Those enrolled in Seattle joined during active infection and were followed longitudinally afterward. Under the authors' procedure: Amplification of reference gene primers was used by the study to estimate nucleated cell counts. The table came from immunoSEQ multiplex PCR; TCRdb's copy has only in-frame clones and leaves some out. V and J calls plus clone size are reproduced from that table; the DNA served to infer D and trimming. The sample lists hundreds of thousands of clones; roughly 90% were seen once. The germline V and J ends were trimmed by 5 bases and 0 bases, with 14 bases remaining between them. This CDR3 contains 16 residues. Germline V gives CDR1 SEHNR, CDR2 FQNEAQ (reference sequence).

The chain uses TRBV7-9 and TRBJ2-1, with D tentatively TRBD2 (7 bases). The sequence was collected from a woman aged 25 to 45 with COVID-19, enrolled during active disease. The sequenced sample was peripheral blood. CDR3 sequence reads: CASSPEGGSSYNEQFF. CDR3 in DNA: TGTGCCAGCAGCCCCGAGGGGGGGAGCTCCTACAATGAGCAGTTCTTC.